This T cell receptor (beta chain) was identified in a study of T cell responses to AZD1222 COVID-19 vaccine. The CDR3 consists of 17 residues. Germline CDR1 MNHEY, CDR2 SMNVEV (reference sequence). With V trimmed by 1 base and J by 6 bases, 8 bases remained unmatched. Some clones are missing from TCRdb's copy, which holds only in-frame ones; the method was immunoSEQ multiplex PCR. The repertoire holds approximately 70,000 clones, with around 82% as singletons. The chain links TRBV27 to TRBJ2-1, with 11 bases identical to TRBD2. The material sequenced was peripheral blood, taken on day 0 of AZD1222 vaccination. The source is an adult in good health. In DNA form, the CDR3 reads TGTGCCAGCAGTTTATTAGCGGGGGGGCCTTCTGGCAATGAGCAGTTCTTC. Translating gives CASSLLAGGPSGNEQFF.